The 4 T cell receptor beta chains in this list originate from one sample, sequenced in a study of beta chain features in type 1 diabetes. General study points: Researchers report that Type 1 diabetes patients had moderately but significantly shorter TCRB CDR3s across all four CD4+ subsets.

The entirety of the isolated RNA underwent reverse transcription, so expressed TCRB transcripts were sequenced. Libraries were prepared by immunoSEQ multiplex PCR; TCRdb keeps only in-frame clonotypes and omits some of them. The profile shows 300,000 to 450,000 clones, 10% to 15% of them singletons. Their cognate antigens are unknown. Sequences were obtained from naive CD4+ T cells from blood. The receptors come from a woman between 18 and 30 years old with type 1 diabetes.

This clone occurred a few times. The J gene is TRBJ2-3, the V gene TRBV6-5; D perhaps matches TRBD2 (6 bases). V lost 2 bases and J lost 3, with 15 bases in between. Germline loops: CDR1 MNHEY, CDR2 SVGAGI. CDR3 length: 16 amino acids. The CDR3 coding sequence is TGTGCCAGCAGTTACACGTCCCGGGGGAAGACAGATACGCAGTATTTT. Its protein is CASSYTSRGKTDTQYF.

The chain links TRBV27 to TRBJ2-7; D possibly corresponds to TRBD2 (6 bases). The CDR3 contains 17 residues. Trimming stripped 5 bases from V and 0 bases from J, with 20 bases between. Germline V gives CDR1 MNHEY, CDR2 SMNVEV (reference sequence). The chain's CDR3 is CASSPLRDWRLSYEQYF. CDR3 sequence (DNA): TGTGCCAGCAGTCCCCTAAGGGACTGGCGACTCTCCTACGAGCAGTACTTC.

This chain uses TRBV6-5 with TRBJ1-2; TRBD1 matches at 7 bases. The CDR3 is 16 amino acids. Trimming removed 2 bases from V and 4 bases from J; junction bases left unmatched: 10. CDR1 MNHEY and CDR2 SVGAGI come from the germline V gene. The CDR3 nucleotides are TGTGCCAGCAGTTACGGGGCAGGGGGTAATGTCTATGGCTACACCTTC. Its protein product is CASSYGAGGNVYGYTF.

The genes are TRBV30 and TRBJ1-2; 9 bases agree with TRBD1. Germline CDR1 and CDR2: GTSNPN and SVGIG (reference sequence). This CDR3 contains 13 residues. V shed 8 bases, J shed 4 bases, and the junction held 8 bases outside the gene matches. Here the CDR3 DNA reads TGTGCCCGACAACGGGGACAGGGCTATGGCTACACCTTC. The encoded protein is CARQRGQGYGYTF.